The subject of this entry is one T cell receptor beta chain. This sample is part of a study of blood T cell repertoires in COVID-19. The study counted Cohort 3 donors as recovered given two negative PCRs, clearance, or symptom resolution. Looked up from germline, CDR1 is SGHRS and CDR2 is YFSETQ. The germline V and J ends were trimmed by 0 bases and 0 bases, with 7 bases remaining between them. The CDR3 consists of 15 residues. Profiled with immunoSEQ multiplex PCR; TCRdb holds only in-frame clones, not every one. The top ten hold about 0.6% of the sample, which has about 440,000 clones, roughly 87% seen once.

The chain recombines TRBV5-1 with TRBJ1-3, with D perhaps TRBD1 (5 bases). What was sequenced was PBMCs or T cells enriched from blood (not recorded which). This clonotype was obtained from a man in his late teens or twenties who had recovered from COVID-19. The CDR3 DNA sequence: TGCGCCAGCAGCTTGGATGGGGCCTCTGGAAACACCATATATTTT. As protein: CASSLDGASGNTIYF.